What follows describes a single T cell receptor beta chain. The CDR3 is made up of 13 amino acids. Germline values: CDR1 SQVTM, CDR2 ANQGSEA. V was pared by 8 bases and J by 7 bases, with 6 bases of the junction left unmatched. This sample stems from a study of blood T cell repertoires in COVID-19. Study information: Samples representing acute and convalescent COVID-19 were sourced from the United States, Italy and Spain. Sample material is recorded as cDNA or gDNA derived from T cells, B-cell-depleted T cells, or PBMCs.

In the original analysis: Amplification with reference gene primers provided the estimates of nucleated cell counts. Measured with immunoSEQ multiplex PCR; TCRdb has only the in-frame clones, and not every one. The V and J calls and clone size were taken over from that table, and D and trimming were inferred from the DNA. Among 66,000 or so clones listed, 80% were seen once. The chain uses TRBV29-1 and TRBJ2-1, with 12 bases lining up with TRBD2. The sample taken for sequencing was peripheral blood. This clonotype was obtained from a human donor in a cohort sampled during active COVID-19. The DNA of the CDR3 is TGCAGCCATGGACTAGCGGGACTTAATGAGCAGTTCTTC. Amino acids: CSHGLAGLNEQFF.